The 27 T cell receptor beta chains below come from one sample, sequenced in a study of preoperative IRX-2 immunotherapy in early breast cancer. Indicated treatment: preoperative locoregional IRX-2 cytokine immunotherapy. TCRdb keeps only in-frame clones here, not all; method: immunoSEQ multiplex PCR. Of about 26,000 clones in the sample, 70% to 90% were seen once. The sequencing used lymph node tissue, collected after IRX-2 immunotherapy. The source is a human donor with breast cancer.

CDR3 DNA sequence: TGTGCCAGCAGTTACTCGCCCCCTACTAGGGGCAATCAGCCCCAGCATTTT. Its translation is CASSYSPPTRGNQPQHF. V and J are TRBV6-8 and TRBJ1-5; unclear D gene. Germline assignment: CDR1 MNHGY and CDR2 SAAAGT. The V and J ends lost 0 bases and 2 bases respectively, with 14 bases between them. The CDR3 totals 17 residues.

This chain uses TRBV6-8 with TRBJ2-4; tentatively, D is TRBD2 (5 bases). Per germline, CDR1 MNHGY and CDR2 SAAAGT. CDR3 size: 12 residues. V was cut by 6 bases and J by 9 bases, with 12 bases left in between. The CDR3 sequence is CASSPSPGIQYF. Written as DNA, the CDR3 is TGTGCCAGCAGCCCTAGCCCCGGCATTCAGTACTTC.

The chain carries TRBV12-5 and TRBJ2-3, with D possibly TRBD2 on 6 matching bases. CDR1 LGHNT and CDR2 FRNRAP come from the germline V gene. The length of the CDR3 is 15 residues. V was trimmed by 6 bases and J by 5 bases, leaving 18 bases between them. The chain's CDR3 is CASGRDSSSQDTQYF. The DNA of the CDR3 is TGTGCTAGTGGCCGGGACTCGAGTTCTCAAGATACGCAGTATTTT.

This clone was detected once. The chain recombines TRBV5-1 with TRBJ2-7; D might be TRBD1 or TRBD2, each matching 5 bases. Trimming took off 2 bases at V and 0 bases at J, with 15 bases between the two ends. Germline CDR1 SGHRS, CDR2 YFSETQ. This CDR3 has 16 residues. The chain's CDR3 is CASSFGPGASSYEQYF. The CDR3 DNA is TGCGCCAGCAGCTTTGGCCCCGGGGCAAGCTCCTACGAGCAGTACTTC.

The genes are TRBV18 and TRBJ1-2; weak D call: TRBD1 (6 bases). V lost 3 bases and J 8 bases, leaving 13 bases between the germline ends. Per the germline V gene, CDR1 is KGHSH and CDR2 is LQKENI. The CDR3 sequence is 13 residues long. CDR3 bases: TGTGCCAGCTCACCGACAGGCGTTCAGGGCTACACCTTC. This codes for CASSPTGVQGYTF.

The chain combines TRBV15 with TRBJ1-5; 9 bases line up with TRBD1. Germline V gene data show CDR1 as LNHNV and CDR2 as YYDKDF (reference sequence). The junction had 5 bases not matched to a gene; V was cut back by 4 bases and J by 7 bases. This CDR3 comprises 14 residues. CDR3 coding DNA: TGTGCCACCAGCACCCGACAGGGGGACCAGCCCCAGCATTTT. It encodes CATSTRQGDQPQHF.

As to this clone: One end of the junction varies from germline; a read error may be responsible. J is TRBJ1-6 and V is TRBV27; 9 bases are shared with TRBD1. The CDR3 contains 17 residues. Looked up from germline, CDR1 is MNHEY and CDR2 is SMNVEV (reference sequence). The CDR3 loop is CATSDFHRTGDNSPLHF. CDR3 nucleotides: TGTGCCACCAGTGATTTTCACAGGACAGGGGATAATTCACCCCTCCACTTT.

Only one count was recorded for this clone. CDR3 coding DNA: TGTGCCAGCTCGTTGGCTGTTAGCAATCAGCCCCAGCATTTT. Amino acid sequence: CASSLAVSNQPQHF. The V call is TRBV28, the J call TRBJ1-5; no firm D call. Germline-derived CDR1 and CDR2 are MDHEN and SYDVKM. V was clipped by 8 bases and J by 0 bases, with 11 bases between them. This CDR3 region has 14 residues.

The sample holds a few counts of this clone. J is TRBJ2-1 and V is TRBV19, with no clear D. The V end was cut by 3 bases, the J end by 3 bases, with 6 bases between. Germline-derived CDR1 and CDR2 are LNHDA and SQIVND (reference sequence). This CDR3 has 13 residues. The DNA for the CDR3 is TGTGCCAGTAGTATGTTAAACTACAATGAGCAGTTCTTC. Its protein product is CASSMLNYNEQFF.

The chain employs TRBV19 and TRBJ1-5, with 9 positions matching TRBD1. The germline gives CDR1 LNHDA, CDR2 SQIVND (reference sequence). The CDR3 consists of 15 residues. V was pared by 8 bases and J by 4 bases, with 9 bases of the junction left unmatched. CDR3 sequence reads: CASGAPDRGNQPQHF. The CDR3, as DNA: TGTGCCAGTGGGGCTCCGGACAGGGGAAATCAGCCCCAGCATTTT. Full variable domain (rest looked up from reference TRBV19 and TRBJ1-5): DGGITQSPKYLFRKEGQNVTLSCEQNLNHDAMYWYRQDPGQGLRLIYYSQIVNDFQKGDIAEGYSVSREKKESFPLTVTSAQKNPTAFYLCASGAPDRGNQPQHFGDGTRLSIL.

The gene calls are TRBV19 and TRBJ1-2, with 8 bases identical to TRBD1. The CDR3 covers 16 residues. Germline CDR1 LNHDA, CDR2 SQIVND (reference sequence). The V segment lost 4 bases and the J segment 4 bases; nucleotides outside the gene matches: 11. DNA for the CDR3: TGTGCCAGTAGTAGATCCGGAGACAGGGGATCCTATGGCTACACCTTC. Encoded protein: CASSRSGDRGSYGYTF.

This clone showed up just a few times. V and J are TRBV14 and TRBJ1-3; D ambiguous. The CDR3 has 15 amino acids. Trimming left V 1 base short and J 0 bases short, with 7 bases between. CDR1 and CDR2 (germline): SGHDN, FVKESK. In nucleotides, the CDR3 is TGTGCCAGCAGCCAAGGGGGTTACTCTGGAAACACCATATATTTT. This translates into CASSQGGYSGNTIYF.

CDR3 region: CASSESAAGIVEQYV. The CDR3 region has the DNA TGCGCCAGCAGTGAGTCTGCGGCGGGTATCGTGGAGCAGTACGTC. J is TRBJ2-7 and V is TRBV10-2; TRBD2 might be the D (5 bases). CDR3 length: 15 amino acids. Trimming stripped 0 bases from V and 7 bases from J, with 16 bases between. In germline, CDR1 is WSHSY, CDR2 SAAADI.

The chain is built from TRBV18 and TRBJ1-3; TRBD1 matches 10 bases. Germline V gene sequence: CDR1 KGHSH, CDR2 LQKENI. CDR3 length: 16 amino acids. V shed 3 bases and J 4 bases; nucleotides not matched to a gene: 6. The CDR3 loop reads CASSPGTGATGNTIYF. CDR3 DNA: TGTGCCAGCTCACCCGGGACAGGGGCTACGGGAAACACCATATATTTT.

The rearrangement links TRBV15 to TRBJ1-6; no clear D gene. The CDR3 extends over 14 amino acids. Germline lookup yields CDR1 LNHNV and CDR2 YYDKDF (reference sequence). Trimming removed 6 bases from V and 9 bases from J, with 15 bases in between. The CDR3 is CATRGGQVGSPLHF. Written as DNA, the CDR3 is TGTGCCACCAGAGGAGGGCAGGTCGGTTCACCCCTCCACTTT.

This clone showed up just once. In DNA form, the CDR3 reads TGTGCCAGTACTACCTTAAGGGGATATAGTGGCAATCAGCCCCAGCATTTT. Translation: CASTTLRGYSGNQPQHF. This rearrangement joins TRBV19 to TRBJ1-5, with D possibly TRBD1 on 5 matching bases. Trimming removed 7 bases from V and 2 bases from J, with 21 bases in between. Germline V lookup: CDR1 LNHDA, CDR2 SQIVND (reference sequence). CDR3 length: 17 amino acids.

The chain has TRBV7-5 and TRBJ2-1; TRBD2, the D gene given by the table, was not confirmed from the DNA. TRBV7-5 is tagged as a pseudogene. This CDR3 is 14 amino acids long. The CDR3 nucleotides are TGTGCCAGCAGCGGAGCGGGGGGGAGGAATGAGCAGTTCTTC. It is translated as CASSGAGGRNEQFF.

With respect to this clone: Germline is not matched at one junction end, which may reflect a read error. The chain joins TRBV27 to TRBJ2-1, with D tentatively TRBD1 (6 bases). The germline V gene has CDR1 MNHEY and CDR2 SMNVEV (reference sequence). This CDR3 contains 14 residues. The CDR3 loop reads CATSDYRTANEQFF. The CDR3 nucleotides read TGTGCCACCAGTGATTACAGGACAGCCAATGAGCAGTTCTTC.

This chain connects TRBV19 to TRBJ2-2; 11 bases fit TRBD2. This CDR3 is 18 amino acids long. Germline loops: CDR1 LNHDA, CDR2 SQIVND (reference sequence). V trimming: 6 bases; J trimming: 5 bases; junction bases outside the gene matches: 14. The CDR3 DNA follows: TGTGCCAGTAGCGTTACGGGACTAGCGGATGTAAGAACCGGGGAGCTGTTTTTT. Translating it yields CASSVTGLADVRTGELFF. Supplemented by reference TRBV19 and TRBJ2-2, the full variable domain reads DGGITQSPKYLFRKEGQNVTLSCEQNLNHDAMYWYRQDPGQGLRLIYYSQIVNDFQKGDIAEGYSVSREKKESFPLTVTSAQKNPTAFYLCASSVTGLADVRTGELFFGEGSRLTVL.

The chain employs TRBV19 and TRBJ1-4; D may be TRBD1 (5 bases). Per the germline V gene, CDR1 is LNHDA and CDR2 is SQIVND (reference sequence). CDR3 length: 14 amino acids. Trimming stripped 6 bases from V and 7 bases from J, with 15 bases between. In DNA, the CDR3 is TGTGCCAGTAGCGCAGGGAAAGGTTTTGAAAAACTGTTTTTT. This gives the protein CASSAGKGFEKLFF.

This clone was seen more than once but under ten times. The CDR3 is CASSFAGTSNQPQHF. The CDR3 nucleotides are TGTGCCAGCAGCTTTGCCGGGACTAGCAATCAGCCCCAGCATTTT. The V call is TRBV11-3, the J call TRBJ1-5; D might be TRBD1 (5 bases). Germline V gene sequence: CDR1 SGHNT, CDR2 YENEEA. V was clipped by 3 bases and J by 0 bases, with 9 bases between them. The CDR3 length is 15 residues.

The J gene is TRBJ1-1, the V gene TRBV19, with a weak D call TRBD1 (5 bases). Germline V gene sequence: CDR1 LNHDA, CDR2 SQIVND (reference sequence). The CDR3 has 13 residues. V was trimmed by 2 bases and J by 5 bases, leaving 9 bases between them. CDR3 DNA sequence: TGTGCCAGTAGTATACAGGGTAGAACTGAAGCTTTCTTT. This sequence encodes CASSIQGRTEAFF.

The sample holds a few counts of this clone. This chain uses TRBV18 with TRBJ2-5; D is ambiguous. Germline lookup yields CDR1 KGHSH and CDR2 LQKENI. The CDR3 sequence is 13 residues long. V was shortened by 0 bases and J by 5 bases, with 7 bases between the two germline ends. In nucleotides, the CDR3 is TGTGCCAGCTCACCACCTGAGACGGAGACCCAGTACTTC. Protein: CASSPPETETQYF.

The rearrangement links TRBV30 to TRBJ1-1; the D is unclear. This CDR3 has 13 amino acids. CDR1 is GTSNPN, CDR2 SVGIG, per germline (reference sequence). With 5 bases removed from V and 4 bases from J, the gap between germline ends came to 14 bases. DNA of the CDR3: TGTGCCTGGGATTTTAGATCGGTCACTGAAGCTTTCTTT. As protein: CAWDFRSVTEAFF.

The chain is built from TRBV9 and TRBJ2-6; D gene ambiguous. The V gene's germline CDR1 is SGDLS and CDR2 YYNGEE. This CDR3 has 12 residues. V lost 5 bases and J 2 bases, leaving 2 bases between the germline ends. The chain's CDR3 is CASSPGANVLTF. The CDR3 region has the DNA TGTGCCAGCAGTCCTGGGGCCAACGTCCTGACTTTC.

Written as DNA, the CDR3 is TGCAGCGTTGAAGAAACAGGGGGCTCCTACAATGAGCAGTTCTTC. This encodes CSVEETGGSYNEQFF. The chain links TRBV29-1 to TRBJ2-1; TRBD1 agrees at 8 bases. Per germline, CDR1 SQVTM and CDR2 ANQGSEA. The CDR3 contains 15 residues. The V gene end was trimmed by 0 bases and the J gene end by 0 bases; junction bases not matched to a gene: 1.

This clone appeared a single time. The chain combines TRBV15 with TRBJ2-7; D is undetermined. Germline CDR1 and CDR2: LNHNV and YYDKDF (reference sequence). This CDR3 spans 16 amino acids. The CDR3 DNA follows: TGTGCCAGCAGCTCCAGTGGTCCTTACAACTCCTACGAGCAGTACGTC. The encoded protein is CASSSSGPYNSYEQYV.